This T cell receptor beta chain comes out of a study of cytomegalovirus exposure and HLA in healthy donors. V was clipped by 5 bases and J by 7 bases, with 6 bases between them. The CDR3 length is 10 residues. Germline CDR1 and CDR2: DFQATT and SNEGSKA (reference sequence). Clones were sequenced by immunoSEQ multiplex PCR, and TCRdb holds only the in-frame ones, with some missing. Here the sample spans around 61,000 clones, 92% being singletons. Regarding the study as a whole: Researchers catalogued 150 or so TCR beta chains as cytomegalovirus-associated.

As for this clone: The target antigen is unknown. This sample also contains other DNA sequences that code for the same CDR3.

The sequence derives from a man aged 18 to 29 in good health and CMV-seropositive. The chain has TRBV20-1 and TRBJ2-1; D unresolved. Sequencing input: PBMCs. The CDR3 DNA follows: TGCAGTGCTCTTAGTAATGAGCAGTTCTTC. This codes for CSALSNEQFF.